These 15 T cell receptor beta chains originate from one sample sequenced in a study of blood T cell repertoires in COVID-19. Measured with immunoSEQ multiplex PCR; TCRdb has only the in-frame clones, and not every one. The sample has some 520,000 clones; nearly 90% are singletons. Sequencing used peripheral blood. These receptors were obtained from a man aged 18 to 30 with COVID-19, enrolled during active disease.

The chain employs TRBV29-1 and TRBJ2-1; 9 bases match TRBD1. The CDR3 sequence is 15 residues long. With 2 bases clipped from V and 3 bases from J, the junction kept 5 bases outside the gene matches. In germline, CDR1 is SQVTM, CDR2 ANQGSEA. CDR3 loop: CSVELPGQGYNEQFF. CDR3 DNA sequence: TGCAGCGTTGAATTACCGGGACAGGGCTACAATGAGCAGTTCTTC.

The chain uses TRBV10-3 and TRBJ2-3, with 8 bases identical to TRBD2. From germline, CDR1 is ENHRY and CDR2 SYGVKD. The J segment lost 4 bases and the V segment lost 6 bases, leaving 12 bases of the junction unmatched. The CDR3 is 16 amino acids. CDR3 amino acids: CAISEGNPGRADTQYF. The CDR3, as DNA: TGTGCCATCAGCGAAGGAAATCCCGGGAGGGCAGATACGCAGTATTTT.

The chain uses TRBV4-2 and TRBJ2-1; tentative D call: TRBD2 (6 bases). V was cut by 3 bases and J by 2 bases, with 17 bases left in between. CDR3 length equals 17 residues. Germline V CDR1 and CDR2: LGHNA, YNFKEQ. The CDR3 loop reads CASSHTTGGTTYNEQFF. DNA of the CDR3: TGTGCCAGCAGCCATACTACCGGGGGAACAACCTACAATGAGCAGTTCTTC.

V usage is TRBV3-1 (or the pseudogene TRBV3-2) and J usage is TRBJ2-7; 7 nucleotides match TRBD2. CDR1 and CDR2 (germline): LGHDT, YNNKEL (reference sequence). The CDR3 loop spans 12 amino acids. The V gene end was trimmed by 8 bases and the J gene end by 4 bases; junction bases not matched to a gene: 5. The CDR3 loop reads CASGAGVYEQYF. The CDR3 DNA reads TGTGCCAGCGGGGCGGGAGTTTACGAGCAGTACTTC.

In its sample, this clone was seen a few times. The chain links TRBV7-9 to TRBJ1-5; tentative D call: TRBD1 (6 bases). CDR3 length: 14 residues. Germline CDR1 is SEHNR and CDR2 is FQNEAQ (reference sequence). V lost 1 base and J 7 bases, leaving 11 bases between the germline ends. CDR3 DNA: TGTGCCAGCAGCTTAGAAGGGGGACGCCAGCCCCAGCATTTT. This sequence encodes CASSLEGGRQPQHF. The variable domain in full, completed from reference TRBV7-9 and TRBJ1-5, reads DTGVSQNPRHKITKRGQNVTFRCDPISEHNRLYWYRQTLGQGPEFLTYFQNEAQLEKSRLLSDRFSAERPKGSFSTLEIQRTEQGDSAMYLCASSLEGGRQPQHFGDGTRLSIL.

This chain links TRBV9 with TRBJ1-5, with D perhaps TRBD1 (6 bases). Trimming removed 4 bases at V and 2 bases at J, with 10 bases between. The germline CDR1 and CDR2 sequences are SGDLS and YYNGEE. The CDR3 runs to 14 residues. The CDR3 sequence: CASSLEGGNQPQHF. For the CDR3, the DNA is TGTGCCAGCAGCCTCGAGGGGGGCAATCAGCCCCAGCATTTT.

The chain recombines TRBV2 with TRBJ2-3, with TRBD2 identical over 9 bases. The CDR3 sequence is 14 residues long. V lost 5 bases and J lost 1; bases outside the gene matches: 1. In germline, CDR1 is SNHLY, CDR2 FYNNEI. In DNA, the CDR3 is TGTGCCAGCAGTCGACTAGCGGGCACAGATACGCAGTATTTT. It specifies CASSRLAGTDTQYF. Using reference TRBV2 and TRBJ2-3 for the parts outside the CDR3, the full variable domain is EPEVTQTPSHQVTQMGQEVILRCVPISNHLYFYWYRQILGQKVEFLVSFYNNEISEKSEIFDDQFSVERPDGSNFTLKIRSTKLEDSAMYFCASSRLAGTDTQYFGPGTRLTVL.

The J gene is TRBJ2-1, the V gene TRBV3-1 (or the pseudogene TRBV3-2); 7 bases agree with TRBD2. CDR3 length: 18 amino acids. With 4 bases clipped from V and 7 bases from J, the junction kept 19 bases outside the gene matches. Germline CDR1 reads LGHDT; CDR2 reads YNNKEL (reference sequence). The CDR3 region is CASSPAGLRGTFSNEQFF. The CDR3, as DNA: TGTGCCAGCAGCCCAGCGGGGCTTCGGGGAACTTTTTCGAATGAGCAGTTCTTC.

Concerning this clone: The DNA is left out, because the CDR3 cannot be placed on it with certainty; the CDR3 is given as TCRdb lists it. V and J are TRBV6-5 and TRBJ2-2; the table gives TRBD1 as D, unverified against the DNA. Germline V lookup: CDR1 MNHEY, CDR2 SVGAGI. The CDR3 sequence runs 14 residues, both termini included. CDR3 amino acids: CASSFGPGHGELFF.

The chain uses TRBV19 and TRBJ1-6, with 11 nucleotides matching TRBD1. The V gene end was trimmed by 7 bases and the J gene end by 7 bases; junction bases not matched to a gene: 6. CDR1 is LNHDA and CDR2 is SQIVND in the germline V gene (reference sequence). The CDR3 has 15 amino acids. CDR3 in amino acids: CASTMDRGRNSPLHF. The CDR3 region has the DNA TGTGCCAGTACCATGGACAGGGGGCGAAATTCACCCCTCCACTTT.

The chain uses TRBV6-1 and TRBJ2-2; 7 bases match TRBD1. The CDR3 is 15 residues long. V gave up 2 bases and J gave up 3 bases; unmatched junction bases: 3. The germline gives CDR1 MNHNS, CDR2 SASEGT. The CDR3 bases are TGTGCCAGCAGTGAATTTGACAGGGACACCGGGGAGCTGTTTTTT. Its protein product is CASSEFDRDTGELFF.

DNA of the CDR3: TGCGCCAGCAGTGTCGACCACGACAGGGCGGGCTACACCTTC. This gives the protein CASSVDHDRAGYTF. V is TRBV10-2 and J is TRBJ1-2, with TRBD1 identical over 7 bases. The CDR3 sequence is 14 residues long. Germline V gene lookup returns CDR1 WSHSY and CDR2 SAAADI. V lost 4 bases and J lost 8; bases outside the gene matches: 10.

This clone has more than one count but fewer than ten. The sample has other DNA sequences that encode this CDR3 too. The rearrangement links TRBV2 to TRBJ2-5; D remains unclear. Trimming removed 8 bases at V and 0 bases at J, with 10 bases between. Germline-derived CDR1 and CDR2 are SNHLY and FYNNEI. The CDR3 runs to 13 residues. The CDR3 reads CASRRQYQETQYF. CDR3 DNA sequence: TGTGCCAGCCGGCGGCAGTACCAAGAGACCCAGTACTTC.

The rearrangement uses TRBV19 and TRBJ2-2; D uncertain. The V end was cut by 4 bases, the J end by 1 base, with 7 bases between. Germline CDR1 and CDR2: LNHDA and SQIVND (reference sequence). The CDR3 extends over 14 amino acids. CDR3 nucleotides: TGTGCCAGTAGTACTAACAGGAACACCGGGGAGCTGTTTTTT. Translation gives CASSTNRNTGELFF. Drawing the rest from reference TRBV19 and TRBJ2-2, the complete variable domain is DGGITQSPKYLFRKEGQNVTLSCEQNLNHDAMYWYRQDPGQGLRLIYYSQIVNDFQKGDIAEGYSVSREKKESFPLTVTSAQKNPTAFYLCASSTNRNTGELFFGEGSRLTVL.

J is TRBJ1-6 and V is TRBV28; D is unresolved. Deletions cut 6 bases from V and 9 bases from J, with 12 bases between. Germline V gene lookup returns CDR1 MDHEN and CDR2 SYDVKM. The CDR3 covers 13 residues. The CDR3: CASRDLRVSPLHF. The CDR3 coding sequence is TGTGCCAGCAGAGACTTGAGGGTTTCACCCCTCCACTTT.